This TCR beta chain appears in the sequencing data of a study of T cells after yellow fever vaccination. This clonotype occurred many times. The target antigen is unknown. Whole-study results and caveats: Abundant bulk-derived clonotypes could contaminate FACS-sorted repertoires.

TCRdb reanalysed the 5' RACE reads using MiXCR and keeps one entry per CDR3 protein. The table lists about 230,000 distinct CDR3 sequences, roughly 6.8% of them singletons. The source of this sequence is a young man who received the YFV17D yellow fever vaccine. The sample in question was CD4+ T cells sorted from PBMCs, obtained on the day of the yellow fever booster vaccination.

As DNA, the CDR3 is TGTGCCATCAGTGAGCTGACAGGGCTCCAAGAGACCCAGTACTTC. Residues: CAISELTGLQETQYF. The chain uses TRBV10-3 and TRBJ2-5, with 7 bases lining up with TRBD1. CDR3 length: 15 amino acids. The germline V gene encodes CDR1 ENHRY and CDR2 SYGVKD. V lost 2 bases and J lost 1; bases outside the gene matches: 4.